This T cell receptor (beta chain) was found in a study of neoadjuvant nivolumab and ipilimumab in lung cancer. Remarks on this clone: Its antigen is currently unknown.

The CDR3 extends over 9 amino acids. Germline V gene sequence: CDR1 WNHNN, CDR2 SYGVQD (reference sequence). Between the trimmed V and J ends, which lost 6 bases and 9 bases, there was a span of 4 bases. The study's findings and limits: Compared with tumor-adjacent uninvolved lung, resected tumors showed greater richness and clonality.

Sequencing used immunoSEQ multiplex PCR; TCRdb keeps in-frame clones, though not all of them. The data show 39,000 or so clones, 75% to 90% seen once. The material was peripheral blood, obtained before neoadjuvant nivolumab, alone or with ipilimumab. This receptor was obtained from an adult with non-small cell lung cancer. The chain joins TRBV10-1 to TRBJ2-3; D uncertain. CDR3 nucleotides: TGCGCCAGCAGGGCAACGCAGTATTTT. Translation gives CASRATQYF.